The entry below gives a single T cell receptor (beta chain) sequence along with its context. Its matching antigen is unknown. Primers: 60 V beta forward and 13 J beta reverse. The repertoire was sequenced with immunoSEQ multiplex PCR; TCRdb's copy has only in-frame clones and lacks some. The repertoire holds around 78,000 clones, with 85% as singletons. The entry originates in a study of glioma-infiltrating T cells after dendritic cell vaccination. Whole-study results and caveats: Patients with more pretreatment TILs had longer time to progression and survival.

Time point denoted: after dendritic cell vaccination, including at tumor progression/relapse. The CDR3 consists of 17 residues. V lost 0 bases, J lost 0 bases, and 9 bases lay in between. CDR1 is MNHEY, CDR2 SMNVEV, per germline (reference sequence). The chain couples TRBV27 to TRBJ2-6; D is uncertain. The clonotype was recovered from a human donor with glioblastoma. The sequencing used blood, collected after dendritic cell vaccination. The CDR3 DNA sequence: TGTGCCAGCAGTTTATCTAGCACTCCCTCTGGGGCCAACGTCCTGACTTTC. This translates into CASSLSSTPSGANVLTF.